The 21 T cell receptor beta chains presented below share a single source sample, sequenced in a study of blood T cells in healthy people across ages. The authors ran a second PCR of roughly 6 to 12 cycles using a sample-barcoded 5' primer and a J-beta primer mix. Via MiXCR, TCRdb re-called the 5' RACE reads, giving one row per CDR3 protein. The sample yields around 1,500,000 distinct CDR3 sequences, roughly 45% seen once. The sample was blood. These receptors originate from a woman aged 18 to 35 in good health.

J is TRBJ2-2 and V is TRBV9; TRBD2 aligns across 8 bases. V was clipped by 4 bases and J by 4 bases; unmatched bases: 9. Germline V gene lookup returns CDR1 SGDLS and CDR2 YYNGEE. The CDR3 consists of 16 residues. The CDR3 bases are TGTGCCAGCAGCCCAACGGGCGGGGGGACCACCGGGGAGCTGTTTTTT. Translated, it gives CASSPTGGGTTGELFF.

The chain is built from TRBV5-1 and TRBJ2-1; no clear D. The J call may be incorrect, as the DNA end agrees better with TRBJ2-7. The CDR3 length is 14 residues. CDR1 and CDR2 (germline): SGHRS, YFSETQ. CDR3 amino acids: CASSSTSPNYEQYF. The CDR3 coding sequence is TGCGCCAGCAGCTCCACGTCCCCAAACTACGAGCAGTACTTC.

The chain employs TRBV20-1 and TRBJ1-6; no reliable D call. The CDR3 consists of 8 residues. Per germline, CDR1 DFQATT and CDR2 SNEGSKA (reference sequence). The germline V and J ends were trimmed by 8 bases and 7 bases, with 0 bases remaining between them. The CDR3 protein is CSNSPLHF. Here the CDR3 DNA reads TGCAGTAATTCACCCCTCCACTTT.

This clonotype was seen a handful of times. The rearrangement joins TRBV29-1 to TRBJ1-1; TRBD1 might be the D (5 bases). With 8 bases removed from V and 7 bases from J, the gap between germline ends came to 11 bases. This CDR3 contains 10 residues. The germline V gene encodes CDR1 SQVTM and CDR2 ANQGSEA. CDR3: CSYNQGEAFF. In DNA, the CDR3 is TGCAGCTACAACCAGGGTGAAGCTTTCTTT.

This chain uses TRBV7-2 with TRBJ2-7; perhaps TRBD1 as D (6 bases). The ends were cut back, 4 bases at V and 3 bases at J, with 13 bases in the middle. The CDR3 sequence is 14 residues long. Germline V gene data show CDR1 as SGHTA and CDR2 as FQGNSA. The CDR3 loop is CASSSRDTLYEQYF. CDR3 bases: TGTGCCAGCAGCTCCCGGGACACACTCTACGAGCAGTACTTC.

This clonotype came up a few times. The rearrangement links TRBV6-5 to TRBJ2-1; 7 bases are shared with TRBD2. CDR1 is MNHEY, CDR2 SVGAGI, per germline. The CDR3 has 16 residues. Trimming cost V 6 bases and J 7 bases; bases outside gene matches: 15. CDR3 DNA sequence: TGTGCCAGCAGGCCCCCGACGGGCGGGGGTCTGAATGAGCAGTTCTTC. Residues: CASRPPTGGGLNEQFF.

The chain has TRBV6-5 and TRBJ2-3; 12 nucleotides agree with TRBD1. V was clipped by 4 bases and J by 6 bases; unmatched bases: 8. The germline V gene has CDR1 MNHEY and CDR2 SVGAGI. The CDR3 consists of 16 residues. The CDR3 DNA reads TGTGCCAGCAGTTTCACCGGGACAGGGGGCTGGGATACGCAGTATTTT. This sequence encodes CASSFTGTGGWDTQYF.

J is TRBJ2-1 and V is TRBV19; TRBD2 is a possible D gene (6 bases). The CDR3 covers 14 residues. The V gene's germline CDR1 is LNHDA and CDR2 SQIVND (reference sequence). Trimming cost V 7 bases and J 9 bases, with 19 bases left between them. CDR3 nucleotides: TGTGCCAGTACCCGGACTGGCGGGATCGGTGAGCAGTTCTTC. It yields the protein CASTRTGGIGEQFF. Filled out from reference TRBV19 and TRBJ2-1, the complete variable domain reads DGGITQSPKYLFRKEGQNVTLSCEQNLNHDAMYWYRQDPGQGLRLIYYSQIVNDFQKGDIAEGYSVSREKKESFPLTVTSAQKNPTAFYLCASTRTGGIGEQFFGPGTRLTVL.

V usage is TRBV20-1 and J usage is TRBJ1-5; 9 positions match TRBD1. CDR3 size: 13 residues. The germline V gene has CDR1 DFQATT and CDR2 SNEGSKA (reference sequence). In nucleotides, the CDR3 is TGCAGGGCAACAGGGGGCGCAGGACAGCCCCAGCATTTT. Translating gives CRATGGAGQPQHF.

This clonotype was counted a few times. CDR3 coding DNA: TGTGCCAGCAGTGAAATGGTGAGCTCCTACAATGAGCAGTTCTTC. Encoded protein: CASSEMVSSYNEQFF. V and J are TRBV6-1 and TRBJ2-1; D not resolved. There are 15 residues in the CDR3. Germline loops: CDR1 MNHNS, CDR2 SASEGT. V lost 2 bases and J lost 0, with 8 bases in between.

This sequence joins TRBV3-1 and TRBJ2-4, with D tentatively TRBD2 (6 bases). V lost 2 bases and J lost 0, with 20 bases in between. The CDR3 extends over 19 amino acids. Germline values: CDR1 LGHDT, CDR2 YNNKEL (reference sequence). CDR3 protein: CASSQRRGSGALAKNIQYF. Written as DNA, the CDR3 is TGTGCCAGCAGCCAACGCCGGGGTAGCGGAGCTCTAGCCAAAAACATTCAGTACTTC.

The chain carries TRBV3-1 and TRBJ2-3; TRBD2 aligns across 9 bases. Germline trimming cut 4 bases from V and 4 bases from J; bases unmatched to any gene: 6. Germline CDR1 LGHDT, CDR2 YNNKEL (reference sequence). CDR3 length: 15 residues. DNA for the CDR3: TGTGCCAGCAGCCGGGCGGGGGGGCAAGCAGATACGCAGTATTTT. Amino acids: CASSRAGGQADTQYF.

The chain joins TRBV7-2 to TRBJ1-1; a weak D match, TRBD1 (5 bases). The CDR3 spans 14 residues. Trimming took off 5 bases at V and 4 bases at J, with 14 bases between the two ends. Germline CDR1 and CDR2: SGHTA and FQGNSA. This chain's CDR3 is CASSPPVGGTEAFF. For the CDR3, the DNA is TGTGCCAGCAGCCCCCCCGTGGGGGGCACTGAAGCTTTCTTT.

V and J are TRBV28 and TRBJ2-3; D remains unclear. CDR1 and CDR2 from the germline V gene are MDHEN and SYDVKM. V was cut by 5 bases and J by 6 bases, with 9 bases left in between. The CDR3 loop spans 12 amino acids. Here the CDR3 reads CASSRQVDTQYF. The CDR3 DNA follows: TGTGCCAGCAGTCGGCAGGTGGATACGCAGTATTTT.

This clonotype was observed at least ten times. The junction shows a germline mismatch at one end, possibly a read error. The chain recombines TRBV12-3 or TRBV12-4 with TRBJ1-5; TRBD1 is a possible D gene (6 bases). This CDR3 comprises 14 residues. CDR3 DNA sequence: TGTGCCAGCAGCTTAGGGGGGCTCAATCAGCCCCAGCATTTT. It is translated as CASSLGGLNQPQHF.

The chain carries TRBV5-1 and TRBJ2-5; 11 bases are shared with TRBD2. Trimming cost V 4 bases and J 5 bases; bases outside gene matches: 10. This CDR3 is built from 16 residues. CDR1 and CDR2 from the germline V gene are SGHRS and YFSETQ. The CDR3 here is CASSRQGLADWETQYF. In DNA, the CDR3 is TGCGCCAGCAGCCGGCAGGGACTAGCGGACTGGGAGACCCAGTACTTC. Full variable domain (outside the CDR3, taken from reference TRBV5-1 and TRBJ2-5): KAGVTQTPRYLIKTRGQQVTLSCSPISGHRSVSWYQQTPGQGLQFLFEYFSETQRNKGNFPGRFSGRQFSNSRSEMNVSTLELGDSALYLCASSRQGLADWETQYFGPGTRLLVL.

The J gene is TRBJ1-4, the V gene TRBV20-1; TRBD1 matches at 9 bases. V lost 0 bases, J lost 6 bases, and 8 bases stayed unmatched. The CDR3 has 16 amino acids. The germline V gene encodes CDR1 DFQATT and CDR2 SNEGSKA (reference sequence). The CDR3 sequence: CSAREASGQGHEKLFF. DNA of the CDR3: TGCAGTGCTAGAGAAGCGTCGGGACAGGGACATGAAAAACTGTTTTTT.

This clonotype was seen a handful of times. The rearrangement joins TRBV10-3 to TRBJ2-5; TRBD2 agrees at 12 bases. Trimming at V came to 3 bases and at J to 2 bases, leaving 10 bases not matched to a gene. The CDR3 loop spans 18 amino acids. Germline lookup yields CDR1 ENHRY and CDR2 SYGVKD. CDR3 protein: CAISEAASGGALQETQYF. CDR3 sequence (DNA): TGTGCCATCAGTGAAGCGGCTAGCGGGGGGGCTTTACAAGAGACCCAGTACTTC.

The chain joins TRBV20-1 to TRBJ1-5, with D uncertain. Germline V lookup: CDR1 DFQATT, CDR2 SNEGSKA (reference sequence). This CDR3 spans 13 amino acids. Trimming cost V 3 bases and J 3 bases, with 9 bases left between them. In DNA form, the CDR3 reads TGCAGTGCTAGGGAGGCCGACAATCAGCCCCAGCATTTT. It translates to CSAREADNQPQHF.

This clonotype appeared a single time. The rearrangement uses TRBV6-5 and TRBJ1-5; no reliable D call. The CDR3 runs to 14 residues. Germline V CDR1 and CDR2: MNHEY, SVGAGI. Trimming removed 2 bases from V and 0 bases from J, with 5 bases in between. CDR3 sequence reads: CASSYRYSNQPQHF. The CDR3 DNA is TGTGCCAGCAGTTACAGGTATAGCAATCAGCCCCAGCATTTT.

The V gene is TRBV2, the J gene TRBJ1-1; a possible D gene is TRBD1 (5 bases). Trimming removed 4 bases from V and 3 bases from J, with 15 bases in between. Germline CDR1 and CDR2: SNHLY and FYNNEI. The CDR3 runs 15 residues. This CDR3 reads CASSVLPIGDTEAFF. The CDR3 coding sequence is TGTGCCAGCAGTGTGCTACCTATAGGGGACACTGAAGCTTTCTTT. The full variable domain, completed using reference TRBV2 and TRBJ1-1, is EPEVTQTPSHQVTQMGQEVILRCVPISNHLYFYWYRQILGQKVEFLVSFYNNEISEKSEIFDDQFSVERPDGSNFTLKIRSTKLEDSAMYFCASSVLPIGDTEAFFGQGTRLTVV.